These T cell receptor beta chains were read from a single sample in a study of cytomegalovirus exposure and HLA in healthy donors. Clones were sequenced by immunoSEQ multiplex PCR, and TCRdb holds only the in-frame ones, with some missing. The sample has under 200,000 clones, 75% to 90% seen once; the top ten hold approximately 2.1%. Material for sequencing was PBMCs. These receptors were collected from a woman aged 18-30 years in good health and CMV-seronegative. CDR3s include the opening cysteine and the closing phenylalanine or tryptophan.

V,J,CDR3
TRBV6-1,TRBJ1-1,CASSVRAGGTGGMNTEAFF
TRBV5-1,TRBJ2-5,CASSPLADQETQYF
TRBV4-3,TRBJ2-5,CASSPLAGSGETQYF
TRBV4-1,TRBJ1-5,CASSQDPKRDSYSNQPQHF
TRBV5-1,TRBJ1-1,CASSFADWDTEAFF
TRBV6-5,TRBJ2-5,CASQAATQETQYF
TRBV18,TRBJ2-2,CASSPRGSGELFF
TRBV4-3,TRBJ1-2,CASSQDARINYGYTF
TRBV7-2,TRBJ2-2,CASSFAGPGELFF
TRBV27,TRBJ1-1,CASSSTGSTEAFF
TRBV20-1,TRBJ2-5,CSARAGETQYF
TRBV7-9,TRBJ2-5,CASSFRGSETQYF
TRBV19,TRBJ1-6,CASSIVLRNSPLHF
TRBV5-1,TRBJ1-2,CASSLEPGINYGYTF
TRBV6-1,TRBJ1-2,CASSVTEDSRNYGYTF
TRBV7-3,TRBJ1-2,CASSKDRGLQSNDGYTF
TRBV5-1,TRBJ2-7,CASSLYELDSFYEQYF
TRBV5-1,TRBJ1-1,CASSLGFQGPNTEAFF
TRBV2,TRBJ2-7,CASSYSGENPYEQYF
TRBV18,TRBJ2-5,CASSYGTEETQYF
TRBV28,TRBJ2-1,CASSTRLHLQLQFF
TRBV5-6,TRBJ1-3,CASSSVRTVNTIYF
TRBV6-6,TRBJ1-5,CASSYFGGAFDQPQHF
TRBV2,TRBJ2-7,CATSRRSASYEQYF
TRBV5-6,TRBJ2-3,CASSFGTSGTRSTDTQYF
TRBV29-1,TRBJ2-6,CSAPEIRSGANVLTF
TRBV10-1,TRBJ1-1,CASSHHGSAGANTEAFF
TRBV12-5,TRBJ1-1,CASGLVNTGGEEAFF
TRBV6-6,TRBJ2-7,CASNHAGDEQYF
TRBV14,TRBJ1-6,CASSQDYADGQDSPLHF
TRBV6-5,TRBJ2-3,CGCSAGNTDTQYF
TRBV19,TRBJ2-1,CASSMGTSGRAINEQFF
TRBV7-9,TRBJ1-2,CASSLLRGTGDMHGYTF